Below are 6 T cell receptor beta chains sequenced from a single sample in a study of high-grade serous ovarian cancer treatment subgroups. The tumor samples were collected prior to definitive surgery or chemotherapy. This table comes from immunoSEQ multiplex PCR, and its TCRdb copy is limited to in-frame clones, with some not included. The table lists some 7,700 clones, over 70% of them singletons. The sample was tumor tissue. Receptors originate from a human donor with high-grade serous ovarian cancer.

This chain joins TRBV11-3 and TRBJ1-4, with D hard to call. Germline CDR1 is SGHNT and CDR2 is YENEEA. V was trimmed by 5 bases and J by 8 bases, leaving 21 bases between them. The CDR3 runs 16 residues. CDR3 nucleotide sequence: TGTGCCAGCAGCCGGGCCTTGGGAAGCGGTGGCGAAAAACTGTTTTTT. This codes for CASSRALGSGGEKLFF.

The chain is built from TRBV7-2 and TRBJ2-3, with no clear D. The ends were cut back, 1 base at V and 2 bases at J, with 7 bases in the middle. This CDR3 has 14 residues. CDR1 and CDR2 (germline): SGHTA, FQGNSA. CDR3 coding DNA: TGTGCCAGCAGCTTAGGCTCCCTCACAGATACGCAGTATTTT. Its translation is CASSLGSLTDTQYF.

This rearrangement joins TRBV6-6 to TRBJ2-1, with a weak D call TRBD2 (6 bases). The CDR3 length is 14 residues. V was trimmed by 5 bases and J by 8 bases, leaving 16 bases between them. Germline assignment: CDR1 MNHNY and CDR2 SVGAGI (reference sequence). The CDR3 nucleotides are TGTGCCAGCAGTCCGGGAGTCGGACTGGATGAGCAGTTCTTC. Residues: CASSPGVGLDEQFF.

V gene TRBV7-9 combines with J gene TRBJ2-1; D might be TRBD2 (5 bases). Germline CDR1 SEHNR, CDR2 FQNEAQ (reference sequence). The CDR3 totals 14 residues. The germline V and J ends were trimmed by 5 bases and 9 bases, with 17 bases remaining between them. CDR3 DNA: TGTGCCAGCAGCATCAGGACTTCTATCGGTGAGCAGTTCTTC. Translation gives CASSIRTSIGEQFF.

The CDR3 coding sequence is TGTGCCAGTAGTATCCAGGGTGGTCAGCCCCAGCATTTT. It yields the protein CASSIQGGQPQHF. V and J are TRBV19 and TRBJ1-5; D perhaps matches TRBD1 (5 bases). Germline V gene lookup returns CDR1 LNHDA and CDR2 SQIVND (reference sequence). This CDR3 region has 13 residues. V gave up 3 bases and J gave up 6 bases, with 9 bases separating them.

Note on this clone: The junction differs from germline at one of its ends, possibly a read error. Other DNA sequences in this sample translate to the same CDR3. The DNA of the CDR3 is TGCGCCAGTAGTATTGCGGGGGGGCTATTTGATCCCCAGCATTTT. It is translated as CASSIAGGLFDPQHF. This rearrangement joins TRBV19 to TRBJ1-5; D might be TRBD1 (6 bases). The V gene's germline CDR1 is LNHDA and CDR2 SQIVND (reference sequence). The CDR3 runs to 15 residues. The whole variable domain, remainder taken from reference TRBV19 and TRBJ1-5, is DGGITQSPKYLFRKEGQNVTLSCEQNLNHDAMYWYRQDPGQGLRLIYYSQIVNDFQKGDIAEGYSVSREKKESFPLTVTSAQKNPTAFYLCASSIAGGLFDPQHFGDGTRLSIL.